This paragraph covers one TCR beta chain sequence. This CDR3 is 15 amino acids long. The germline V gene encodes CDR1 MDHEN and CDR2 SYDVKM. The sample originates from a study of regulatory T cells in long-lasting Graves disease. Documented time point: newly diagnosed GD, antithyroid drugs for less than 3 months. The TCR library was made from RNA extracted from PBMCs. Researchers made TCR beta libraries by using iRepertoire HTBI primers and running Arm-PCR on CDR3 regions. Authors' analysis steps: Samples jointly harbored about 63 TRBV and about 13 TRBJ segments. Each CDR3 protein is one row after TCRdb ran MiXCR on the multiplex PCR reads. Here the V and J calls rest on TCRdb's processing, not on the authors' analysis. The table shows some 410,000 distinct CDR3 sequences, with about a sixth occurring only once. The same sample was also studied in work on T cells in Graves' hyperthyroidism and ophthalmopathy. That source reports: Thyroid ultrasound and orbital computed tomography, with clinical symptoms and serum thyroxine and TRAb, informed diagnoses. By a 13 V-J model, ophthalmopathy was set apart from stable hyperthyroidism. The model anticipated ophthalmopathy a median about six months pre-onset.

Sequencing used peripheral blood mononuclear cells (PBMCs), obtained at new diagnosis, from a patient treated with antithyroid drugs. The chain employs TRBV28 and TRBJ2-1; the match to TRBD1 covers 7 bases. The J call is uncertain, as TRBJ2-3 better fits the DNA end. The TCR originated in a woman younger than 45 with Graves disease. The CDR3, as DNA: TGTGCCAGCAGTTTGACAGGGCCTTCAACAGATACGCAGTATTTT. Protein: CASSLTGPSTDTQYF.